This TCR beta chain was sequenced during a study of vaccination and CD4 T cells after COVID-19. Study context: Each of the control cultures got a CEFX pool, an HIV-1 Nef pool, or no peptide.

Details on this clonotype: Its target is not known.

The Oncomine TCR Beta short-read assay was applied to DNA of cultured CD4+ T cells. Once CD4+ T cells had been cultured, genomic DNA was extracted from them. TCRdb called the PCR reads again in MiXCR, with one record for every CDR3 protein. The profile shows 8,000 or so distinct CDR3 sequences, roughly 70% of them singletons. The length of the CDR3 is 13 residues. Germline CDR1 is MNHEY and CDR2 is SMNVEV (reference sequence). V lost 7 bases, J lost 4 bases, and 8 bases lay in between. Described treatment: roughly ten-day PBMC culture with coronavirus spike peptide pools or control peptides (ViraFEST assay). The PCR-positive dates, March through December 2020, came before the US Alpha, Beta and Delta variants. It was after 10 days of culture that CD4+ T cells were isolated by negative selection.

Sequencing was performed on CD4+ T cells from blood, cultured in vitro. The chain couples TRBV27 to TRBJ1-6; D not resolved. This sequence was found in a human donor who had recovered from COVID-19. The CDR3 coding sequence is TGTGCCAGCACCAGGCTATATAATTCACCCCTCCACTTT. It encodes CASTRLYNSPLHF.